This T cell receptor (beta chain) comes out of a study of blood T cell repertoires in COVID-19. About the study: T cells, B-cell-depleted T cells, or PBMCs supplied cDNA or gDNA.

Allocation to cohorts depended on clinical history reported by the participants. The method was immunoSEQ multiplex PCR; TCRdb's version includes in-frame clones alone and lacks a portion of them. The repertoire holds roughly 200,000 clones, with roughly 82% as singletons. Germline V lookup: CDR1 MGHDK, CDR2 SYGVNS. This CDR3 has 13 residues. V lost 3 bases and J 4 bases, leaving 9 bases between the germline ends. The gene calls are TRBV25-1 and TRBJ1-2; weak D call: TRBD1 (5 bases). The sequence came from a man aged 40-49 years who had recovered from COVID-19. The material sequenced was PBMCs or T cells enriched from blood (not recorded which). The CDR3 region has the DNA TGTGCCAGCAGTGAGGGGGGAACCTATGGCTACACCTTC. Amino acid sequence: CASSEGGTYGYTF.